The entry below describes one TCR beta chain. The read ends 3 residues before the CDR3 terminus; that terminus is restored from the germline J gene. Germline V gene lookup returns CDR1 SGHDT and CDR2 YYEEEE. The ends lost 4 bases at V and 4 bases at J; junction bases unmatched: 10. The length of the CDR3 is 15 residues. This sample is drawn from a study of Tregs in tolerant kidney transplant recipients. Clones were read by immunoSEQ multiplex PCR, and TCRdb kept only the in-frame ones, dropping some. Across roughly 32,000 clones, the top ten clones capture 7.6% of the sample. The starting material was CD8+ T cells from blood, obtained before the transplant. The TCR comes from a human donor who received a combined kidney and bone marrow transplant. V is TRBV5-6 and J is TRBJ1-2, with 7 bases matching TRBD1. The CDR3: CASSLSWQGGYGYTF. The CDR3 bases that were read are TGTGCCAGCAGCCTGTCGTGGCAGGGGGGCTATGGC.